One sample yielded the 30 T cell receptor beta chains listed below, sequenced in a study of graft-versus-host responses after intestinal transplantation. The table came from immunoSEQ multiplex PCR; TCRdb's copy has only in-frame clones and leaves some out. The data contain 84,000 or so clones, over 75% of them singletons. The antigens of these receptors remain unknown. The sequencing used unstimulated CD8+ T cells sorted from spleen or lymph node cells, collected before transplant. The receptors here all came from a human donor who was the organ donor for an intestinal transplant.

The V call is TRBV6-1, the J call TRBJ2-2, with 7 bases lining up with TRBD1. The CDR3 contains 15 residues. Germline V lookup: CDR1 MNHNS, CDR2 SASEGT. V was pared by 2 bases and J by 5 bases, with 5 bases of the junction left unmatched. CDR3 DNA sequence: TGTGCCAGCAGTGAACTAGACAGGGTAACCGGGGAGCTGTTTTTT. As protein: CASSELDRVTGELFF.

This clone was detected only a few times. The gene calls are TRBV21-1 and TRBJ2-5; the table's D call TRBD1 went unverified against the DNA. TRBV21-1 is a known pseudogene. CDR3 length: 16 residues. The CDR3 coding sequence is TGTGCCAGCAGCAGACAGGGGGCTAGCGGGGAAGAGACCCAGTACTTC. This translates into CASSRQGASGEETQYF.

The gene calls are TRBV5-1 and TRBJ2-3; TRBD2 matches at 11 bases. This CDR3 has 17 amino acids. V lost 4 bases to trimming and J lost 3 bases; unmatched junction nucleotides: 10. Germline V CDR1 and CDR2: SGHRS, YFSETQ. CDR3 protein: CASSIDPSGGLTDTQYF. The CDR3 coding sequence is TGCGCCAGCAGCATAGACCCTAGCGGGGGGTTAACAGATACGCAGTATTTT.

DNA of the CDR3: TGTGCCAGCAGCTTGCCCAGCGGGATGGGCGATACCTACGAGCAGTACTTC. Amino acids: CASSLPSGMGDTYEQYF. V and J are TRBV5-6 and TRBJ2-7, with TRBD2 identical over 7 bases. Germline lookup yields CDR1 SGHDT and CDR2 YYEEEE. Trimming removed 1 base from V and 2 bases from J; junction bases left unmatched: 12. The CDR3 length is 17 residues. The full variable domain, rest sourced from reference TRBV5-6 and TRBJ2-7, is DAGVTQSPTHLIKTRGQQVTLRCSPKSGHDTVSWYQQALGQGPQFIFQYYEEEERQRGNFPDRFSGHQFPNYSSELNVNALLLGDSALYLCASSLPSGMGDTYEQYFGPGTRLTVT.

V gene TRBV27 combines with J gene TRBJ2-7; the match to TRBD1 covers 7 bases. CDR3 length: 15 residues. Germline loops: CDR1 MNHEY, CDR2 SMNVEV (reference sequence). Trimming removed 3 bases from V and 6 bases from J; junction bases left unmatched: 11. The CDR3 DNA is TGTGCCAGCAGTTTCCTCGGACAGGAGCAGGTCGAGCAGTACTTC. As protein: CASSFLGQEQVEQYF.

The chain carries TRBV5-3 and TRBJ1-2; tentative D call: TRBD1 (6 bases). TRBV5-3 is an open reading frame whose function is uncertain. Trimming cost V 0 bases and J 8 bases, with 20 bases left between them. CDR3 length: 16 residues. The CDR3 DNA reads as TGTGCCAGAAGCTTGGAAGAGACAGAGGTCAGGGGAGGCTACACCTTC. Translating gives CARSLEETEVRGGYTF.

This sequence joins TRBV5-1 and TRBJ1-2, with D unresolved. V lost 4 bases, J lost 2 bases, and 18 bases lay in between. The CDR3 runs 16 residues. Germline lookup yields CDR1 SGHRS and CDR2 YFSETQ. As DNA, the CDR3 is TGCGCCAGCAGCCCCGGATGGCGTTTGCGCAACTATGGCTACACCTTC. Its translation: CASSPGWRLRNYGYTF.

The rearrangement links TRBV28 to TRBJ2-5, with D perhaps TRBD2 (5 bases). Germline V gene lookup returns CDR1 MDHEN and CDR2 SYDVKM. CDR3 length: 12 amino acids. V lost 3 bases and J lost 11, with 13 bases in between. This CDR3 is CASSFGVGEQYF. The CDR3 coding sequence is TGTGCCAGCAGTTTTGGGGTGGGAGAGCAGTACTTC. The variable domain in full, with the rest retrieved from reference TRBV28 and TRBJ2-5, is DVKVTQSSRYLVKRTGEKVFLECVQDMDHENMFWYRQDPGLGLRLIYFSYDVKMKEKGDIPEGYSVSREKKERFSLILESASTNQTSMYLCASSFGVGEQYFGPGTRLLVL.

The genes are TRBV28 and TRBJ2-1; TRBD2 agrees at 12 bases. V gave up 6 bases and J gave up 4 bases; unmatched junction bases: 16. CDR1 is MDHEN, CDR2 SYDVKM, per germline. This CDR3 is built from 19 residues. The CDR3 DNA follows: TGTGCCAGCAGCACAATTCTCACGACTAGCGGGGGCCTATACAATGAGCAGTTCTTC. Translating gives CASSTILTTSGGLYNEQFF. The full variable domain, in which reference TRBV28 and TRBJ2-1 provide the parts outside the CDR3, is DVKVTQSSRYLVKRTGEKVFLECVQDMDHENMFWYRQDPGLGLRLIYFSYDVKMKEKGDIPEGYSVSREKKERFSLILESASTNQTSMYLCASSTILTTSGGLYNEQFFGPGTRLTVL.

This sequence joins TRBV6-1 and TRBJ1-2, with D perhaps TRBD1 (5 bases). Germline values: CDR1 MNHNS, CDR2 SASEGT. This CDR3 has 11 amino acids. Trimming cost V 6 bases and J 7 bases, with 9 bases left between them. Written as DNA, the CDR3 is TGTGCCAGCAGCGGGGGGGTTGGCTACACCTTC. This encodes CASSGGVGYTF.

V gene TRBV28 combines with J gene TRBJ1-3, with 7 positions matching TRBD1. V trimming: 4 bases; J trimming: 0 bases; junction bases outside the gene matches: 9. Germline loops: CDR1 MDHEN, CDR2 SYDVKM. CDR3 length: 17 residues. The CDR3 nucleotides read TGTGCCAGCAGTTCGTATGACAGGGTACGCTCTGGAAACACCATATATTTT. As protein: CASSSYDRVRSGNTIYF.

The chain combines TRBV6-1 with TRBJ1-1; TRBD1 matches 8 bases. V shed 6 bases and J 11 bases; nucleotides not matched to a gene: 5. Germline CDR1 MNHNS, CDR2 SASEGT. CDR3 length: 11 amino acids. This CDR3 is CASSSGGLAFF. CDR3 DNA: TGTGCCAGCAGCTCAGGGGGCTTGGCTTTCTTT.

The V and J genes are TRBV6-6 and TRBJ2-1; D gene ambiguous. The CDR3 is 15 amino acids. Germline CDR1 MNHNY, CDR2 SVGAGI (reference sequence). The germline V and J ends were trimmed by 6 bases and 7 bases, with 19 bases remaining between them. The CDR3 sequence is CASSALRVPLNEQFF. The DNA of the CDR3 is TGTGCCAGCAGCGCCCTCCGGGTCCCCCTGAATGAGCAGTTCTTC.

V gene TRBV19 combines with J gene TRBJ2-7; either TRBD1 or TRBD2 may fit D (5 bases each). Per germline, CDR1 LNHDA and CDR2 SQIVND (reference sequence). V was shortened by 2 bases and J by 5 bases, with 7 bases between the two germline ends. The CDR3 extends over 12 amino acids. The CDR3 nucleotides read TGTGCCAGTAGTATATGGGGGAACGAGCAGTACTTC. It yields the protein CASSIWGNEQYF.

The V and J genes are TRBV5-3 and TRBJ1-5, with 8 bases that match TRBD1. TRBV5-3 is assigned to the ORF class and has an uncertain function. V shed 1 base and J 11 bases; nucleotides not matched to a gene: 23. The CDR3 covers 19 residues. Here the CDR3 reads CARSLSVVLSTGVKVAQHF. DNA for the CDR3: TGTGCCAGAAGCTTGTCTGTCGTGCTGTCGACAGGGGTAAAGGTGGCCCAGCATTTT.

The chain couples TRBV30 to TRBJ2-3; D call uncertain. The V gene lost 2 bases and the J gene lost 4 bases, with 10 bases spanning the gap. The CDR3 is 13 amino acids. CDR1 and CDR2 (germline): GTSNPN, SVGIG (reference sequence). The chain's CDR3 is CAWSYYAADTQYF. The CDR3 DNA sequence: TGTGCCTGGAGTTACTATGCCGCAGATACGCAGTATTTT.

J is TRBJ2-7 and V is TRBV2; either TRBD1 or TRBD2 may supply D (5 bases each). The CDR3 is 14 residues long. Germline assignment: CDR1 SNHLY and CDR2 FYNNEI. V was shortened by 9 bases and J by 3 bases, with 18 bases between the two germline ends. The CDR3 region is CASRRLGRIYEQYF. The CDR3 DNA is TGTGCCAGTCGACGGCTGGGACGGATCTACGAGCAGTACTTC.

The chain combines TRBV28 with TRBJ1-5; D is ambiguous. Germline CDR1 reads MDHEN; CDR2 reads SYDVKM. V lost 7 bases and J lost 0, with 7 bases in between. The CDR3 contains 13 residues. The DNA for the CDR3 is TGTGCCAGCATAAGCTATAGCAATCAGCCCCAGCATTTT. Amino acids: CASISYSNQPQHF. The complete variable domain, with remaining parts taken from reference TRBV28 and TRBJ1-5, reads DVKVTQSSRYLVKRTGEKVFLECVQDMDHENMFWYRQDPGLGLRLIYFSYDVKMKEKGDIPEGYSVSREKKERFSLILESASTNQTSMYLCASISYSNQPQHFGDGTRLSIL.

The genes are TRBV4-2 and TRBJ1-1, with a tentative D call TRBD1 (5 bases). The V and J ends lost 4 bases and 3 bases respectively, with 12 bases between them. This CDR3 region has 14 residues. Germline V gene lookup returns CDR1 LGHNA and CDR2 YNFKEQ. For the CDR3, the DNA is TGTGCCAGCAGCCTAATGCGGGGGGACACTGAAGCTTTCTTT. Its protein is CASSLMRGDTEAFF.

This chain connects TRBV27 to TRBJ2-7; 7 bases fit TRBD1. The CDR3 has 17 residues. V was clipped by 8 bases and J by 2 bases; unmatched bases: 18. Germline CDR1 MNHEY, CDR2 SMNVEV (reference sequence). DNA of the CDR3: TGTGCCAGCCGACGGGACAGTCAATCCGCCTCAACCTACGAGCAGTACTTC. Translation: CASRRDSQSASTYEQYF.

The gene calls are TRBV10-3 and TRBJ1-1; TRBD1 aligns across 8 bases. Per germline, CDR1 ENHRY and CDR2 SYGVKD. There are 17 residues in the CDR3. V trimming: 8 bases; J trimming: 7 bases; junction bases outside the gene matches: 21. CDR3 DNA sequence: TGTGCCATCTTACCCGGGACAGGATCGGGCCGCGCTTATGAAGCTTTCTTT. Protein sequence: CAILPGTGSGRAYEAFF.

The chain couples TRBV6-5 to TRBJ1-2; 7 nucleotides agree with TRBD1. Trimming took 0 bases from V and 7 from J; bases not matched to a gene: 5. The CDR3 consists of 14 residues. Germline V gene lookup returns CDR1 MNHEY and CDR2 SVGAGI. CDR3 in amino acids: CASSYSEGAGGYTF. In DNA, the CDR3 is TGTGCCAGCAGTTACTCAGAGGGGGCGGGTGGCTACACCTTC.

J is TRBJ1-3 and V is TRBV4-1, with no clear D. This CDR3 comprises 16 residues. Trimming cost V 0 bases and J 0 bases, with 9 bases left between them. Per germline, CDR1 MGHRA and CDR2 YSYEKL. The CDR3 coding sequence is TGCGCCAGCAGCCAAGATATCTTCGGCTCTGGAAACACCATATATTTT. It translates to CASSQDIFGSGNTIYF.

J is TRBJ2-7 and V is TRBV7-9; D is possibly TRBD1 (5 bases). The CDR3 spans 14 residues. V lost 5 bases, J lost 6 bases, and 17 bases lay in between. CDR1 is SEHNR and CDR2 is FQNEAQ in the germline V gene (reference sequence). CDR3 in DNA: TGTGCCAGCAGCCGCGGATGGACATCAGGCGAGCAGTACTTC. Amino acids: CASSRGWTSGEQYF.

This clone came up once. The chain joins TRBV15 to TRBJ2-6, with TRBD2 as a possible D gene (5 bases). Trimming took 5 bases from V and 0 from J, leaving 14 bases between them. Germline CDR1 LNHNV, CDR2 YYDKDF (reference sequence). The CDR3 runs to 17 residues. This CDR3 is CATSPNFGISGANVLTF. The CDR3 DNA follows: TGTGCCACCAGCCCTAATTTCGGGATCTCTGGGGCCAACGTCCTGACTTTC.

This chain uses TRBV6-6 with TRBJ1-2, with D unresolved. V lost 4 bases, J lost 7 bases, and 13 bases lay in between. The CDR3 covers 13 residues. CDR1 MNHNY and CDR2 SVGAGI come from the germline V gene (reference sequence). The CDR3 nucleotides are TGTGCCAGCAGTTTAGAGTTGGGAAGTGGCTACACCTTC. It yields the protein CASSLELGSGYTF.

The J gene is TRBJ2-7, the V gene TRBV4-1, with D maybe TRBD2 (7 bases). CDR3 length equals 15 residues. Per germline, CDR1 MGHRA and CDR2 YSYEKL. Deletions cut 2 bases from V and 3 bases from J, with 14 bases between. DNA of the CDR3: TGCGCCAGCAGCCAATTTGGGGGGGCCCTCTACGAGCAGTACTTC. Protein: CASSQFGGALYEQYF.

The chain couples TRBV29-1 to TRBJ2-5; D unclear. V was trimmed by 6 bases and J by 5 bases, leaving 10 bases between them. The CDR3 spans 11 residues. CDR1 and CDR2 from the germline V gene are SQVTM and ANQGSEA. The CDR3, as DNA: TGCAGCGTCGGGTCCTGGGAGACCCAGTACTTC. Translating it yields CSVGSWETQYF.

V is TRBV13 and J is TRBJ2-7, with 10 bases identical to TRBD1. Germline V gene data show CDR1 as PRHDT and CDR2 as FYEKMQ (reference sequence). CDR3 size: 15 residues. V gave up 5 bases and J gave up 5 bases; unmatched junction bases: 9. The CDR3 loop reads CASSLTPGTGDEQYF. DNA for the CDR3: TGTGCCAGCAGCCTCACCCCCGGGACAGGGGACGAGCAGTACTTC.

The CDR3 region is CASSLYRGSLEAFF. DNA of the CDR3: TGTGCCAGCAGTTTATACAGGGGGTCACTTGAAGCTTTCTTT. V gene TRBV28 combines with J gene TRBJ1-1; 8 bases line up with TRBD1. CDR1 and CDR2 (germline): MDHEN, SYDVKM. This CDR3 spans 14 amino acids. V was pared by 1 base and J by 7 bases, with 5 bases of the junction left unmatched.